The rows below give T cell receptor beta chains drawn from one sample of a study of yellow fever vaccine responses in identical twins. TCRdb fed the RT-PCR reads into MiXCR, producing one record per CDR3 protein. The table includes about 3,000 distinct CDR3 sequences, nearly 90% detected once. Source: T cells from blood (PBMCs), unsorted or a sorted subset (not recorded which), taken before or after yellow fever vaccination (not recorded which). The receptors stem from a woman younger than 30 who received the yellow fever vaccine. The CDR3 runs from the conserved cysteine through the conserved F or W. Fields, in order: clone size, D gene, J gene, V gene, CDR3 protein, CDR3 DNA. D genes are given only for firm matches. The size entry is marked missing in some rows and otherwise reads once, few, many or a size class.

size: once
D: NA
J: TRBJ1-2
V: TRBV29-1
CDR3: CSVEYRINYGYTF
DNA: TGCAGCGTTGAGTATCGGATTAACTATGGCTACACCTTC

size: NA
D: NA
J: TRBJ1-6
V: TRBV28
CDR3: CASRPPGNSPLHF
DNA: TGTGCCAGCAGGCCCCCCGGTAATTCACCCCTCCACTTT

size: once
D: NA
J: TRBJ1-3
V: TRBV3-1
CDR3: CASSQGGDGGNTIYF
DNA: TGTGCCAGCAGCCAAGGAGGGGACGGAGGAAACACCATATATTTT

size: NA
D: NA
J: TRBJ2-7
V: TRBV28
CDR3: CATGVRYEQYF
DNA: TGTGCCACTGGGGTGAGGTACGAGCAGTACTTC

size: NA
D: TRBD1
J: TRBJ2-7
V: TRBV2
CDR3: CASIRDRGTEQYF
DNA: TGTGCCAGTATCCGGGACAGGGGTACCGAGCAGTACTTC

size: few
D: NA
J: TRBJ1-2
V: TRBV7-6
CDR3: CASSYGQYYGYTF
DNA: TGTGCCAGCAGCTATGGACAGTACTATGGCTACACCTTC

size: NA
D: NA
J: TRBJ2-4
V: TRBV7-2
CDR3: CASSPTRGADIQYF
DNA: TGTGCCAGCAGCCCCACTCGTGGGGCGGACATTCAGTACTTC

size: NA
D: TRBD2
J: TRBJ2-7
V: TRBV6-2/TRBV6-3
CDR3: CASSYSSGSSDEQYF
DNA: TGTGCCAGCAGTTATTCTAGCGGGAGTTCGGACGAGCAGTACTTC

size: once
D: TRBD2
J: TRBJ2-4
V: TRBV19
CDR3: CASSVSGLAGATDIQYF
DNA: TGTGCCAGTAGTGTTTCGGGACTAGCGGGGGCTACGGACATTCAGTACTTC

size: NA
D: NA
J: TRBJ1-1
V: TRBV29-1
CDR3: CSVVARAEAFF
DNA: TGCAGCGTTGTCGCGAGGGCTGAAGCTTTCTTT

size: NA
D: NA
J: TRBJ2-7
V: TRBV2
CDR3: CASSEARGDSYEQYF
DNA: TGTGCCAGCAGTGAAGCGCGTGGGGATTCCTACGAGCAGTACTTC

size: NA
D: TRBD2
J: TRBJ2-1
V: TRBV14
CDR3: CASRGLAGAYNEQFF
DNA: TGTGCCAGCAGGGGACTAGCGGGAGCCTACAATGAGCAGTTCTTC

size: NA
D: NA
J: TRBJ1-2
V: TRBV23-1
CDR3: CASGKHRNLYLSF
DNA: TGCGCCAGCGGGAAGCACAGGAACCTATACTTATCCTTC

size: NA
D: NA
J: TRBJ2-7
V: TRBV7-6
CDR3: CASSVGGLYEQYF
DNA: TGTGCCAGCAGCGTTGGGGGGCTATACGAGCAGTACTTC

size: once
D: TRBD2
J: TRBJ2-7
V: TRBV9
CDR3: CASSVGVAGSYEQYF
DNA: TGTGCCAGCAGCGTGGGGGTAGCGGGCTCCTACGAGCAGTACTTC

size: NA
D: NA
J: TRBJ1-1
V: TRBV7-8
CDR3: CASSLEQGSYTEAFF
DNA: TGTGCCAGCAGCTTAGAGCAGGGGTCCTACACTGAAGCTTTCTTT

size: NA
D: NA
J: TRBJ2-3
V: TRBV11-3
CDR3: CASSFDSTDTQYF
DNA: TGTGCCAGCAGCTTCGACTCCACAGATACGCAGTATTTT

size: NA
D: TRBD1
J: TRBJ1-2
V: TRBV20-1
CDR3: CSALAGTVDWDSYTF
DNA: TGCAGTGCTCTAGCCGGGACAGTGGATTGGGATAGCTACACCTTC

size: NA
D: TRBD2
J: TRBJ2-3
V: TRBV18
CDR3: CASSPRWEGPNTQYF
DNA: TGTGCCAGCTCACCACGGTGGGAGGGCCCAAATACGCAGTATTTT

size: NA
D: TRBD1
J: TRBJ1-5
V: TRBV20-1
CDR3: CSAKPTGMFSQPQHF
DNA: TGCAGTGCCAAGCCGACAGGGATGTTCAGTCAGCCCCAGCATTTT

size: NA
D: NA
J: TRBJ1-5
V: TRBV3-1
CDR3: CASSQEGRGIGQPQHF
DNA: TGTGCCAGCAGCCAAGAAGGGCGGGGGATAGGTCAGCCCCAGCATTTT

size: NA
D: TRBD2
J: TRBJ2-3
V: TRBV11-3
CDR3: CASSLSQRGGADTQYF
DNA: TGTGCCAGCAGCTTAAGTCAGCGGGGGGGCGCGGATACGCAGTATTTT